This is a list of T cell receptor beta chains from one sample in a study of cytomegalovirus exposure and HLA in healthy donors. Sequencing used immunoSEQ multiplex PCR; TCRdb keeps in-frame clones, though not all of them. The sample holds some 180,000 clones; about 83% are singletons and the top ten take approximately 2.6%. Sequencing was done on a sample of PBMCs. These receptors originate from a female donor in good health and CMV-seronegative. CDR3s include the opening cysteine and the closing phenylalanine or tryptophan. The D gene is left open where the match is weak. Rows may omit the clone size; those that give it use once, few, many or a size class.

NA | TRBJ2-7 | TRBV29-1 | TRBD2 | CSVTGRAYEQYF | TGCAGCGTTACCGGGAGGGCCTACGAGCAGTACTTC
NA | TRBJ2-2 | TRBV10-3 | NA | CAISVRENTGELFF | TGTGCCATCAGTGTGAGGGAGAACACCGGTGAGCTGTTTTTT
NA | TRBJ2-1 | TRBV5-4 | NA | CASSPSGTTGHNEQFF | TGTGCCAGCAGCCCCTCCGGGACAACTGGTCACAATGAGCAGTTCTTC
few | TRBJ2-5 | TRBV6-5 | TRBD2 | CASSYSLAGAQETQYF | TGTGCCAGCAGTTACTCGCTAGCGGGGGCCCAAGAGACCCAGTACTTC
once | TRBJ1-2 | TRBV27 | TRBD1 | CASSDDRGYGYTF | TGTGCCAGCAGTGACGACAGGGGATATGGCTACACCTTC
NA | TRBJ2-5 | TRBV2 | NA | CASSRGAQETQYF | TGTGCCAGCAGCCGGGGGGCCCAAGAGACCCAGTACTTC
NA | TRBJ2-1 | TRBV5-1 | NA | CASSVGPVEEQFF | TGCGCCAGCAGCGTTGGCCCCGTGGAGGAGCAGTTCTTC
NA | TRBJ1-2 | TRBV19 | NA | CASTIDGGGSLGYTF | TGTGCCAGTACCATCGATGGGGGCGGATCTCTTGGCTACACCTTC
NA | TRBJ2-1 | TRBV7-3 | NA | CASSLITDNEQFF | TGTGCCAGCAGCTTAATAACAGACAATGAGCAGTTCTTC
NA | TRBJ2-7 | TRBV5-1 | TRBD2 | CASSLAPIAGNPSYEQYF | TGCGCCAGCAGCTTGGCCCCGATAGCGGGAAACCCTTCCTACGAGCAGTACTTC
few | TRBJ2-2 | TRBV2 | TRBD1 | CASSVTRGGYTGELFF | TGTGCCAGCAGTGTGACTCGAGGGGGCTACACCGGGGAGCTGTTTTTT
NA | TRBJ2-7 | TRBV4-3 | NA | CASSQRGLTGEQYF | TGCGCCAGCAGCCAACGAGGACTTACGGGAGAGCAGTACTTC
NA | TRBJ2-7 | TRBV7-2 | NA | CASSLGFSRDFYEQYF | TGTGCCAGCAGCTTGGGATTTTCTCGGGACTTTTACGAGCAGTACTTC
NA | TRBJ2-7 | TRBV10-3 | NA | CAISEDTFYEQYF | TGTGCCATCAGTGAGGACACCTTCTACGAGCAGTACTTC
NA | TRBJ1-4 | TRBV5-6 | NA | CASSGENEKLFF | TGTGCCAGCAGCGGAGAAAATGAAAAACTGTTTTTT
once | TRBJ1-5 | TRBV7-3 | NA | CASSLVSRDNQPQHF | TGTGCCAGCAGCTTAGTTTCACGGGACAATCAGCCCCAGCATTTT
few | TRBJ2-3 | TRBV5-1 | NA | CASSLAAPGDTQYF | TGCGCCAGCAGCTTGGCTGCCCCGGGAGATACGCAGTATTTT
NA | TRBJ1-2 | TRBV28 | TRBD1 | CASSSGTGFNGYTF | TGTGCCAGCAGTTCCGGGACAGGGTTCAATGGCTACACCTTC
few | TRBJ1-2 | TRBV5-6 | NA | CASSLAGYGYTF | TGTGCCAGCAGCTTAGCTGGCTATGGCTACACCTTC
NA | TRBJ2-7 | TRBV7-8 | TRBD2 | CASREGLAGEGEQYF | TGTGCCAGCAGGGAAGGACTAGCGGGAGAAGGAGAGCAGTACTTC
NA | TRBJ2-2 | TRBV19 | NA | CASSISGAGTGELFF | TGTGCCAGTAGTATATCTGGGGCCGGCACCGGGGAGCTGTTTTTT
NA | TRBJ2-5 | TRBV28 | TRBD2 | CASSLGLAGVGQETQYF | TGTGCCAGCAGTTTAGGTCTAGCGGGAGTCGGCCAAGAGACCCAGTACTTC
NA | TRBJ1-5 | TRBV7-2 | NA | CASSLGRSSNQPQHF | TGTGCCAGCAGCTTGGGCAGGTCTAGCAATCAGCCCCAGCATTTT
NA | TRBJ2-1 | TRBV19 | TRBD1 | CASSIGQGPFNEQFF | TGTGCCAGTAGTATCGGACAGGGACCCTTCAATGAGCAGTTCTTC
few | TRBJ2-5 | TRBV19 | TRBD1 | CASSLWDSPQETQYF | TGTGCCAGTAGCCTCTGGGACAGTCCGCAAGAGACCCAGTACTTC
NA | TRBJ2-7 | TRBV5-4 | NA | CASSLYNYEQYF | TGTGCCAGCAGCTTGTACAACTACGAGCAGTACTTC
NA | TRBJ2-7 | TRBV6-1 | TRBD1 | CASSGGTGLYEQYF | TGTGCCAGCAGTGGTGGGACAGGGCTTTACGAGCAGTACTTC
few | TRBJ1-2 | TRBV29-1 | NA | CSVGGDTSYGYTF | TGCAGCGTTGGAGGGGACACCTCCTATGGCTACACCTTC
NA | TRBJ2-1 | TRBV7-3 | NA | CASSLTLGSEGSRVNEQFF | TGTGCCAGCAGCTTAACGTTAGGGTCAGAGGGCTCTAGGGTCAATGAGCAGTTCTTC
NA | TRBJ2-1 | TRBV9 | TRBD2 | CASSEQLAGGPVSEQFF | TGTGCCAGCAGCGAGCAGTTAGCGGGAGGGCCGGTAAGTGAGCAGTTCTTC
NA | TRBJ2-7 | TRBV28 | NA | CASSPTFQGGGPYEQYF | TGTGCCAGCAGTCCTACTTTCCAGGGAGGGGGTCCCTACGAGCAGTACTTC
NA | TRBJ2-2 | TRBV21-1 | NA | CASTRGFSGELFF | TGTGCCAGCACCCGAGGATTCTCCGGGGAGCTGTTTTTT
NA | TRBJ2-7 | TRBV7-9 | TRBD2 | CASSSVASGIEQYF | TGTGCCAGCAGCTCCGTGGCTAGCGGGATCGAGCAGTACTTC
NA | TRBJ2-7 | TRBV23-1 | NA | CASANWAGSYEQYF | TGCGCCAGCGCCAACTGGGCAGGCTCCTACGAGCAGTACTTC
NA | TRBJ1-1 | TRBV5-4 | NA | CASSPALDRIGTEAFF | TGTGCCAGCAGCCCTGCCTTAGACAGGATTGGCACTGAAGCTTTCTTT
NA | TRBJ1-2 | TRBV7-2 | NA | CASSPQFADISNYGYTF | TGTGCCAGCAGCCCCCAGTTCGCGGACATCTCTAACTATGGCTACACCTTC
few | TRBJ2-1 | TRBV9 | TRBD2 | CASSASAGGPGNEQFF | TGTGCCAGCAGCGCCTCAGCGGGGGGGCCGGGCAATGAGCAGTTCTTC
once | TRBJ2-1 | TRBV28 | NA | CASSRGNEQFF | TGTGCCAGCAGTAGGGGGAATGAGCAGTTCTTC
NA | TRBJ1-5 | TRBV10-1 | TRBD1 | CASSDDRGHQPQHF | TGCGCCAGCAGCGATGACAGGGGTCATCAGCCCCAGCATTTT
once | TRBJ1-1 | TRBV12-5 | NA | CASGLLPTEAFF | TGTGCTAGTGGTTTGCTCCCCACTGAAGCTTTCTTT
NA | TRBJ1-1 | TRBV5-1 | NA | CASSLAFGVRKSTNTEAFF | TGCGCCAGCAGCTTGGCCTTTGGAGTAAGGAAGAGCACGAACACTGAAGCTTTCTTT
NA | TRBJ2-7 | TRBV29-1 | NA | CSVELRQHEQYF | TGCAGCGTTGAATTGAGACAGCACGAGCAGTACTTC
few | TRBJ1-6 | TRBV12-5 | TRBD1 | CASGLDRGQGSPLHF | TGTGCTAGTGGTTTGGACAGGGGGCAGGGTTCACCCCTCCACTTT
NA | TRBJ2-7 | TRBV4-2 | TRBD2 | CASSQSPSGSENYEQYF | TGTGCCAGCAGCCAATCACCGAGCGGGAGTGAGAACTACGAGCAGTACTTC
few | TRBJ1-4 | TRBV10-2 | TRBD1 | CATTGTVREKLFF | TGCGCCACCACGGGGACAGTAAGGGAAAAACTGTTTTTT
NA | TRBJ1-2 | TRBV7-3 | NA | CASSLGGYYGYTF | TGTGCCAGCAGCTTGGGGGGGTACTATGGCTACACCTTC
NA | TRBJ2-7 | TRBV7-9 | NA | CASSLGWGGNYEQYF | TGTGCCAGCAGCTTAGGGTGGGGGGGCAACTACGAGCAGTACTTC
NA | TRBJ2-1 | TRBV6-1 | NA | CASRLFSYNEQFF | TGTGCCTCCCGACTATTTTCCTACAATGAGCAGTTCTTC
NA | TRBJ1-2 | TRBV5-5 | NA | CASSLDVGAWLYGYTF | TGTGCCAGCAGCTTGGATGTTGGGGCCTGGCTCTATGGCTACACCTTC
NA | TRBJ2-3 | TRBV10-3 | NA | CAISEPGTGTDTQYF | TGTGCCATCAGTGAGCCCGGGACTGGCACAGATACGCAGTATTTT
NA | TRBJ2-1 | TRBV5-8 | NA | CATAEGWSYNEQFF | TGTGCCACCGCCGAGGGTTGGTCCTACAATGAGCAGTTCTTC
NA | TRBJ2-2 | TRBV11-1 | NA | CASRLGGGQNTGELFF | TGTGCCAGCAGGTTAGGAGGGGGCCAGAACACCGGGGAGCTGTTTTTT
NA | TRBJ2-2 | TRBV12-5 | NA | CASGLVAGANTGELFF | TGTGCTAGTGGTTTGGTTGCGGGGGCTAACACCGGGGAGCTGTTTTTT
NA | TRBJ1-2 | TRBV7-3 | NA | CASSQGTGGYTF | TGTGCCAGCAGCCAAGGGACTGGAGGCTACACCTTC